The rows below give T cell receptor beta chains drawn from one sample of a study of blood T cell repertoires in COVID-19. Sequencing used immunoSEQ multiplex PCR; TCRdb keeps in-frame clones, though not all of them. This table has around 100,000 clones, about 85% appearing once. Material for sequencing was peripheral blood. These receptors came from a man between 35 and 55 years old with acute or convalescent COVID-19. Both conserved end residues are part of each CDR3. Fields, in order: V gene, J gene, D gene, clone size, CDR3 protein, CDR3 DNA. The D gene is left open where the match is weak. Size tells how often a clone was seen (once, few, many) or the class of an expanded clone, and some rows leave it out.

>TRBV24-1|TRBJ1-5|NA|NA
CATRDTTGPQHF
TGTGCCACAAGGGACACCACTGGTCCCCAGCATTTT
>TRBV7-9|TRBJ1-6|TRBD1|NA
CASSPGTGGSSPLHF
TGTGCCAGCAGCCCAGGGACAGGGGGTAGTTCACCCCTCCACTTT
>TRBV4-2|TRBJ1-2|TRBD1|NA
CASSQDGGDRGFYGYTF
TGTGCCAGCAGCCAAGATGGAGGGGACAGGGGTTTCTATGGCTACACCTTC
>TRBV28|TRBJ2-7|TRBD2|NA
CASSTSASSYEQYF
TGTGCCAGCAGTACTAGCGCCAGCTCCTACGAGCAGTACTTC
>TRBV2|TRBJ2-7|TRBD1|once
CASRKGQGAWEQYF
TGTGCCAGCAGGAAGGGACAGGGGGCGTGGGAGCAGTACTTC
>TRBV4-3|TRBJ2-1|NA|NA
CASSQVYEGELDLPPRSEQFF
TGCGCCAGCAGCCAAGTTTATGAGGGGGAGCTCGATCTGCCCCCCCGGAGTGAGCAGTTCTTC
>TRBV5-5|TRBJ1-2|TRBD1|NA
CASSTGQGTYEGYTF
TGTGCCAGCAGCACAGGACAGGGGACCTATGAGGGCTACACCTTC
>TRBV25-1|TRBJ2-7|NA|few
CASSGTATNEQYF
TGTGCCAGCAGTGGAACAGCCACCAACGAGCAGTACTTC
>TRBV11-2|TRBJ2-7|TRBD2|NA
CASRPGTKSYEQYF
TGTGCCAGCAGACCCGGGACTAAATCATACGAGCAGTACTTC
>TRBV7-2|TRBJ2-5|NA|NA
CASSTGLDRETQYF
TGTGCCAGCAGCACAGGGCTCGATCGAGAGACCCAGTACTTC
>TRBV18|TRBJ1-6|NA|NA
CASSPQGNSPLHF
TGTGCCAGCTCACCACAGGGGAATTCACCCCTCCACTTT
>TRBV18|TRBJ2-7|NA|NA
CASSPGARTYEQYF
TGTGCCAGCTCACCAGGGGCACGCACATACGAGCAGTACTTC
>TRBV4-1|TRBJ2-5|TRBD1|NA
CASSRFRGETQYF
TGCGCCAGCAGCCGGTTCAGGGGGGAGACCCAGTACTTC
>TRBV6-5|TRBJ2-5|NA|NA
CASSTGGGQETQYF
TGTGCCAGCAGCACCGGGGGAGGCCAAGAGACCCAGTACTTC
>TRBV30|TRBJ1-4|TRBD1|NA
CAWATGGNEKLFF
TGTGCCTGGGCTACAGGGGGGAATGAAAAACTGTTTTTT
>TRBV21-1|TRBJ1-6|NA|NA
CASSKSGLGGQGKNSPLHF
TGTGCCAGCAGCAAAAGTGGGCTGGGGGGACAGGGGAAGAATTCACCCCTCCACTTT
>TRBV3-1/TRBV3-2|TRBJ1-1|TRBD1|NA
CASSPRGRGTEAFF
TGTGCCAGCAGCCCCAGGGGGCGCGGTACTGAAGCTTTCTTT
>TRBV6-5|TRBJ2-5|TRBD1|NA
CASSWDSKETQYF
TGTGCCAGCAGTTGGGACAGTAAAGAGACCCAGTACTTC
>TRBV2|TRBJ2-1|TRBD1|NA
CASRDRVSYNEQFF
TGTGCCAGCAGGGACAGGGTCTCCTACAATGAGCAGTTCTTC
>TRBV2|TRBJ1-4|TRBD1|NA
CASSDVDRGRPLSEKLFF
TGTGCCAGCAGTGATGTAGACAGGGGGCGCCCCCTGAGTGAAAAACTGTTTTTT
>TRBV28|TRBJ1-2|NA|NA
CASSSTGNYGYTF
TGTGCCAGCAGCTCTACAGGGAACTATGGCTACACCTTC
>TRBV13|TRBJ2-7|TRBD2|few
CASLTGGRPYEQYF
TGTGCCAGTCTTACGGGAGGACGACCTTACGAGCAGTACTTC
>TRBV4-3|TRBJ1-2|NA|NA
CASSQGAGGWGQDYGYTF
TGCGCCAGCAGCCAGGGGGCGGGTGGATGGGGGCAGGACTATGGCTACACCTTC
>TRBV5-5|TRBJ2-7|NA|NA
CASSLFSYEQYF
TGTGCCAGCAGCCTATTCTCCTACGAGCAGTACTTC
>TRBV10-3|TRBJ2-7|NA|NA
CAIKDFFGDEQYF
TGTGCCATCAAGGACTTTTTCGGGGACGAGCAGTACTTC
>TRBV6-5|TRBJ1-4|NA|NA
CASSLRLHNEKLFF
TGTGCCAGCAGTCTCCGACTTCATAATGAAAAACTGTTTTTT
>TRBV6-6|TRBJ2-3|NA|NA
CASRQTGRYGTDTQYF
TGTGCCAGCAGACAAACAGGGCGGTATGGCACAGATACGCAGTATTTT
>TRBV5-1|TRBJ2-1|NA|NA
CASRTLERSEQFF
TGCGCCAGCAGAACCCTGGAGAGAAGTGAGCAGTTCTTC
>TRBV11-2|TRBJ2-2|NA|few
CASSPVVTGELFF
TGTGCCAGCAGCCCCGTTGTTACCGGGGAGCTGTTTTTT
>TRBV14|TRBJ2-5|TRBD2|NA
CASSRTTSGRRGWETQYF
TGTGCCAGCAGCCGAACGACTAGCGGGAGAAGAGGGTGGGAGACCCAGTACTTC
>TRBV6-1|TRBJ1-2|NA|once
CASSDVVANYGYTF
TGTGCCAGCAGTGACGTCGTTGCTAACTATGGCTACACCTTC
>TRBV19|TRBJ1-6|TRBD1|NA
CASSLAGGVNSPLHF
TGTGCCAGTAGTTTGGCAGGGGGAGTCAATTCACCCCTCCACTTT
>TRBV3-1/TRBV3-2|TRBJ2-5|NA|NA
CASSQGRGARRTQYF
TGTGCCAGCAGCCAAGGACGGGGGGCGCGCCGTACCCAGTACTTC
>TRBV6-2/TRBV6-3|TRBJ2-3|NA|NA
CASSFVLVTDTQYF
TGTGCCAGCAGTTTCGTACTAGTCACAGATACGCAGTATTTT
>TRBV5-1|TRBJ1-1|NA|NA
CASTLQENTEAFF
TGCGCCAGCACCTTACAGGAGAACACTGAAGCTTTCTTT
>TRBV5-1|TRBJ1-6|NA|few
CASSSAGFNSPLHF
TGCGCCAGCAGCTCGGCAGGGTTTAATTCACCCCTCCACTTT
>TRBV10-2|TRBJ2-7|TRBD2|NA
CASLSGGAYEQYF
TGCGCCAGCCTGAGCGGGGGGGCCTACGAGCAGTACTTC
>TRBV12-3/TRBV12-4|TRBJ1-5|NA|NA
CASSWTLQPQHF
TGTGCCAGCAGTTGGACACTTCAGCCCCAGCATTTT
>TRBV18|TRBJ1-6|TRBD1|NA
CASSLGTENSPLHF
TGTGCCAGCTCACTTGGGACAGAAAATTCACCCCTCCACTTT
>TRBV28|TRBJ1-3|NA|NA
CASSTLGRVAGNTIYF
TGTGCCAGCAGTACCCTCGGGCGGGTGGCTGGAAACACCATATATTTT